These T cell receptor beta chains were read from a single sample in a study of cytomegalovirus exposure and HLA in healthy donors. Profiled with immunoSEQ multiplex PCR; TCRdb holds only in-frame clones, not every one. The sample holds 160,000 or so clones, roughly 80% seen once. Sequencing was done on a sample of PBMCs. The receptors derive from a woman aged 25 to 39 in good health and CMV-seronegative. Each CDR3 is given with its conserved first and last residue. The D gene is left open where the match is weak. Clone size appears in some rows only: once, few, many, or a class for an expanded clone.

NA	TRBV18	TRBJ1-2	NA	TGTGCCAGCTCACCCCCCAGGTTTAACTATGGCTACACCTTC	CASSPPRFNYGYTF
TRBD2	TRBV28	TRBJ2-3	NA	TGTGCCAGCACACCACTAGCGGGGGGGCGGGATACGCAGTATTTT	CASTPLAGGRDTQYF
TRBD2	TRBV5-4	TRBJ2-7	once	TGTGCCAGCAGTTCCGCGACTAGCGGGGTTGACGAGCAGTACTTC	CASSSATSGVDEQYF
TRBD1	TRBV7-9	TRBJ1-1	once	TGTGCCAGCAGCCCGGTCGGGACAGCGAACACTGAAGCTTTCTTT	CASSPVGTANTEAFF
NA	TRBV7-9	TRBJ2-7	few	TGTGCCAGCAGCCTGATGGGGACAAGTCACGAGCAGTACTTC	CASSLMGTSHEQYF
TRBD1	TRBV6-5	TRBJ1-1	few	TGTGCCAGCAGCGATCAGGGGGCACTTGGCACTGAAGCTTTCTTT	CASSDQGALGTEAFF
NA	TRBV5-8	TRBJ2-3	few	TGTGCCAGCAGCTTGGAGAGGAATACGCAGTATTTT	CASSLERNTQYF
NA	TRBV27	TRBJ1-1	NA	TGTGCCAGCAGTTTAAAATGGGGGCCCTTGAACACTGAAGCTTTCTTT	CASSLKWGPLNTEAFF
NA	TRBV9	TRBJ2-2	NA	TGTGCCAGCAGCTCCCCCGCCGGGGAGCTGTTTTTT	CASSSPAGELFF
NA	TRBV7-6	TRBJ2-3	NA	TGTGCCAGCAGCTTATTGATGGGGAGCGCTCGGTATTTT	CASSLLMGSARYF
NA	TRBV5-4	TRBJ1-2	NA	TGTGCCAGCAGCTTGTGGCGGGTGAACTATGGCTACACCTTC	CASSLWRVNYGYTF
NA	TRBV5-5	TRBJ1-5	NA	TGTGCCAGCAGCTTGGGCCGGACATCTGGCAGCCAGCCCCAGCATTTT	CASSLGRTSGSQPQHF
NA	TRBV19	TRBJ2-3	NA	TGTGCCAGTAGTATAGTAGCGTTTAGCACAGATACGCAGTATTTT	CASSIVAFSTDTQYF
TRBD1	TRBV6-1	TRBJ2-1	NA	TGTGCCAGCAGTGAAGTCCCGGGACAGGGCTTCTCCTACAATGAGCAGTTCTTC	CASSEVPGQGFSYNEQFF
TRBD2	TRBV5-4	TRBJ2-1	NA	TGTGCCAGCAGCCCGGGCGGGGGGGCGTCCTACAATGAGCAGTTCTTC	CASSPGGGASYNEQFF
TRBD1	TRBV7-3	TRBJ2-7	NA	TGTGCCAGCAGCACTGGACAGGGATACGAGCAGTACTTC	CASSTGQGYEQYF
TRBD1	TRBV7-9	TRBJ1-1	NA	TGTGCCAGCAGCATAGGGACAGGGGTACTCGCTTTCTTT	CASSIGTGVLAFF
TRBD2	TRBV4-2	TRBJ2-7	NA	TGTGCCAGCAGCCAAGAAGGGCGGGGGAACTACGAGCAGTACTTC	CASSQEGRGNYEQYF
NA	TRBV19	TRBJ2-1	NA	TGTGCCAGTAGTATTGGACCGACCGACGGGGGTGAGCAGTTCTTC	CASSIGPTDGGEQFF
NA	TRBV10-3	TRBJ1-5	NA	TGTGCCATCAGTGAGGGGGCTGATCAGCCCCAGCATTTT	CAISEGADQPQHF
NA	TRBV21-1	TRBJ2-5	NA	TGTGCCAGCAGCGGATCGGGACAGCCCCCCGGGGTGGCCCAGTACTTC	CASSGSGQPPGVAQYF
TRBD1	TRBV12-5	TRBJ1-5	NA	TGTGCTAGTGGTTTGGCCGACAGGGGGGATCAGCCCCAGCATTTT	CASGLADRGDQPQHF
TRBD1	TRBV15	TRBJ1-6	few	TGTGCCACCAGCAACTGGACAGGGGGCAAGTATTCACCCCTCCACTTT	CATSNWTGGKYSPLHF
TRBD1	TRBV5-4	TRBJ2-5	NA	TGTGCCAGCAGCCTGGGACAGGGGGCGCGAGAGCAGTACTTC	CASSLGQGAREQYF
NA	TRBV5-1	TRBJ2-1	NA	TGCGCCAGCAGCTTGGACACGGGTCCCAATGAGCAGTTCTTC	CASSLDTGPNEQFF
NA	TRBV7-9	TRBJ1-2	NA	TGTGCCAGCAGCCGTATTTCACAGCTCATAAATGGCTACACCTTC	CASSRISQLINGYTF
NA	TRBV5-8	TRBJ1-4	NA	TGTGCCAGCAGCTTGCGAACCAGGGCTGAAAAACTGTTTTTT	CASSLRTRAEKLFF
NA	TRBV5-4	TRBJ2-7	NA	TGTGCCAGCAGCTTAGGGGACGAGCAGTACTTC	CASSLGDEQYF
NA	TRBV7-9	TRBJ2-7	once	TGTGCCAGCAGCTCGAGGGCTCTCGGGACTCAGTCCTACGAGCAGTACTTC	CASSSRALGTQSYEQYF
TRBD1	TRBV2	TRBJ2-7	NA	TGTGCCCTAGGGGACAGGGTCTACGAGCAGTACTTC	CALGDRVYEQYF
NA	TRBV6-6	TRBJ1-1	NA	TGTGCCAGCAGAATTACAGGTATGAACACTGAAGCTTTCTTT	CASRITGMNTEAFF
TRBD2	TRBV11-2	TRBJ2-1	few	TGTGCCAGCAGCCTCCGACTAGCGGGACTTTACAATGAGCAGTTCTTC	CASSLRLAGLYNEQFF
NA	TRBV30	TRBJ1-5	once	TGTGCCTGGAGTCCGGCGGGACGCAATCAGCCCCAGCATTTT	CAWSPAGRNQPQHF
TRBD2	TRBV27	TRBJ2-7	NA	TGTGCCAGCAGCCCCTATCCGGGACGGGGGGGAAATTACGAGCAGTACTTC	CASSPYPGRGGNYEQYF
TRBD2	TRBV7-2	TRBJ2-1	once	TGTGCCAGCAGCTTAGACTGGGGACTACGCGTCAATGAGCAGTTCTTC	CASSLDWGLRVNEQFF